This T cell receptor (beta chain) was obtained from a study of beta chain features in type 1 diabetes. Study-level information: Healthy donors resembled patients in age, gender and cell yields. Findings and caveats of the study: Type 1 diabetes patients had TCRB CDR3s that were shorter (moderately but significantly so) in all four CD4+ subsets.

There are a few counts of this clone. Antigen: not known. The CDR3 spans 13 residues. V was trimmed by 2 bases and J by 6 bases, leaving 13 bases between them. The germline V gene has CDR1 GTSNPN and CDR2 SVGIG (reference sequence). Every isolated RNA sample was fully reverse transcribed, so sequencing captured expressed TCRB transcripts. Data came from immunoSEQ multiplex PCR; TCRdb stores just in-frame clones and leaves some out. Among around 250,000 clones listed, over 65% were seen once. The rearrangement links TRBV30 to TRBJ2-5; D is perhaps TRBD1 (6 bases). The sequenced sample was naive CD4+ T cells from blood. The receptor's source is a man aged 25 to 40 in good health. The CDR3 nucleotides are TGTGCCTGGAGTCGAAGCCAGGGGAAGACCCAGTACTTC. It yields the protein CAWSRSQGKTQYF.